This T cell receptor beta chain was obtained from a study of blood T cell repertoires in COVID-19. Authors' analysis steps: Amplification with reference gene primers provided the estimates of nucleated cell counts. The data were produced by immunoSEQ multiplex PCR, yet TCRdb's version contains in-frame clones alone and is incomplete. That table supplies the V and J calls and clone size; D and trimming were determined from the DNA. Of some 150,000 clones listed, roughly 85% are singletons. Allocation to cohorts depended on clinical history reported by the participants. V was pared by 2 bases and J by 0 bases, with 7 bases of the junction left unmatched. The CDR3 runs 17 residues. Germline V gives CDR1 SGHTS, CDR2 YDEGEE.

The sequenced sample was PBMCs or T cells enriched from blood (not recorded which). The TCR was taken from a woman aged 45-59 years who had recovered from COVID-19. V gene TRBV5-8 combines with J gene TRBJ1-5, with 8 bases lining up with TRBD1. The CDR3 is CASSFPRTGNSNQPQHF. The CDR3 nucleotides are TGTGCCAGCAGCTTTCCTCGGACAGGGAATAGCAATCAGCCCCAGCATTTT.